The 25 T cell receptor beta chains below were found in one sample sequenced in a study of T cell responses to AZD1222 COVID-19 vaccine. Method: immunoSEQ multiplex PCR; TCRdb's copy keeps in-frame clones and lacks some. The table records 130,000 to 150,000 clones, around nine tenths of them present only once. Source: peripheral blood, taken on day 0 of MenACWY control vaccination. The receptors were sampled from an adult in good health.

The V and J genes are TRBV27 and TRBJ1-1; D call uncertain. This CDR3 region has 14 residues. The germline V gene has CDR1 MNHEY and CDR2 SMNVEV (reference sequence). The germline V and J ends were trimmed by 6 bases and 0 bases, with 11 bases remaining between them. The DNA of the CDR3 is TGTGCCAGCAGGCCCCAAGGGATGAACACTGAAGCTTTCTTT. Translation gives CASRPQGMNTEAFF.

This rearrangement joins TRBV4-1 to TRBJ2-7, with 7 bases matching TRBD2. This CDR3 spans 16 amino acids. V gave up 1 base and J gave up 4 bases; unmatched junction bases: 10. Germline CDR1 and CDR2: MGHRA and YSYEKL. The CDR3, as DNA: TGCGCCAGCAGCCAAGGGGGGGGAACAGGAGCTTACGAGCAGTACTTC. It is translated as CASSQGGGTGAYEQYF.

This clone was seen once. Germline and junction disagree at one end, which may indicate a read error. V gene TRBV6-5 combines with J gene TRBJ2-7, with D unclear. The CDR3 spans 11 residues. In germline, CDR1 is MNHEY, CDR2 SVGAGI. This chain's CDR3 is CAIRFSDEQYF. Here the CDR3 DNA reads TGTGCCATAAGGTTCTCCGACGAGCAGTACTTC.

Here the CDR3 reads CASSFSSGGGEQFF. CDR3 sequence (DNA): TGTGCCAGCAGCTTTAGTAGCGGGGGGGGTGAGCAGTTCTTC. The chain has TRBV11-3 and TRBJ2-1; 11 nucleotides agree with TRBD2. The CDR3 contains 14 residues. Per germline, CDR1 SGHNT and CDR2 YENEEA. V dropped 3 bases and J dropped 9; count of bases not matched to a gene: 4.

Comments on this clone: Different DNA sequences within this sample yield the same CDR3. The chain carries TRBV6-5 and TRBJ1-2; tentatively, D is TRBD1 (5 bases). CDR3 length: 14 residues. The germline CDR1 and CDR2 sequences are MNHEY and SVGAGI. Trimming took off 7 bases at V and 2 bases at J, with 14 bases between the two ends. The DNA for the CDR3 is TGTGCCAGCACCCCCGGGACCGCGAACTATGGCTACACCTTC. Its protein is CASTPGTANYGYTF.

The genes are TRBV7-2 and TRBJ1-2; 12 bases agree with TRBD1. The V and J ends lost 5 bases and 8 bases, in that order; junction bases with no gene match: 12. The CDR3 extends over 16 amino acids. CDR1 SGHTA and CDR2 FQGNSA come from the germline V gene. The CDR3: CASSPGGGQGAGGYTF. CDR3 DNA sequence: TGTGCCAGCAGCCCAGGAGGGGGACAGGGGGCTGGAGGCTACACCTTC.

The chain links TRBV27 to TRBJ1-5; D gene unclear. The CDR3 has 16 amino acids. The germline V and J ends were trimmed by 6 bases and 6 bases, with 21 bases remaining between them. Germline assignment: CDR1 MNHEY and CDR2 SMNVEV (reference sequence). The chain's CDR3 is CASRPGHGIGSQPQHF. The CDR3 DNA reads TGTGCCAGCAGACCTGGGCACGGCATCGGGAGTCAGCCCCAGCATTTT.

The V and J genes are TRBV28 and TRBJ2-1; TRBD1 might be the D (6 bases). Looked up from germline, CDR1 is MDHEN and CDR2 is SYDVKM. The CDR3 is 14 amino acids. Trimming stripped 6 bases from V and 6 bases from J, with 15 bases between. The DNA of the CDR3 is TGTGCCAGCAGACCGTCCAGGGGCACCAATGAGCAGTTCTTC. It is translated as CASRPSRGTNEQFF.

This sequence joins TRBV7-9 and TRBJ2-7; TRBD1 agrees at 9 bases. Germline V gene lookup returns CDR1 SEHNR and CDR2 FQNEAQ (reference sequence). J lost 7 bases, V lost 1 base, and 11 bases had no gene match. This CDR3 comprises 16 residues. The CDR3 nucleotides are TGTGCCAGCAGCTTAGGAAGTACAGGGGGCTCTTGGGAGCAGTACTTC. Translating gives CASSLGSTGGSWEQYF.

J is TRBJ1-5 and V is TRBV4-1, with TRBD1 as a possible D gene (5 bases). The CDR3 is made up of 16 amino acids. Germline CDR1 MGHRA, CDR2 YSYEKL. V lost 4 bases, J lost 2 bases, and 15 bases lay in between. The CDR3 protein is CASSLLGQGRNQPQHF. CDR3 coding DNA: TGCGCCAGCAGCCTTTTGGGGCAGGGACGCAATCAGCCCCAGCATTTT.

The J gene is TRBJ2-2, the V gene TRBV5-1; D perhaps matches TRBD2 (6 bases). V gave up 4 bases and J gave up 1 base, with 23 bases separating them. In germline, CDR1 is SGHRS, CDR2 YFSETQ. CDR3 length: 19 residues. Here the CDR3 DNA reads TGCGCCAGCAGCATCTTAACTAGCCCACTCGTGGGGAACACCGGGGAGCTGTTTTTT. Translated: CASSILTSPLVGNTGELFF.

The chain combines TRBV5-4 with TRBJ2-6; D ambiguous. The CDR3 contains 16 residues. V was trimmed by 3 bases and J by 0 bases, leaving 10 bases between them. Germline loops: CDR1 SGHNT, CDR2 YYREEE (reference sequence). The CDR3: CASSSLAPSGANVLTF. The DNA for the CDR3 is TGTGCCAGCAGCTCGCTGGCACCCTCTGGGGCCAACGTCCTGACTTTC.

The chain employs TRBV9 and TRBJ1-5; D might be TRBD1 (6 bases). CDR1 SGDLS and CDR2 YYNGEE come from the germline V gene. Trimming stripped 0 bases from V and 0 bases from J, with 10 bases between. The CDR3 has 16 amino acids. The CDR3 reads CASSVGQEYSNQPQHF. In DNA, the CDR3 is TGTGCCAGCAGCGTAGGACAGGAGTATAGCAATCAGCCCCAGCATTTT.

V gene TRBV2 combines with J gene TRBJ2-7; 7 bases are shared with TRBD1. CDR1 and CDR2 from the germline V gene are SNHLY and FYNNEI. CDR3 length equals 11 residues. The ends lost 6 bases at V and 5 bases at J; junction bases unmatched: 1. CDR3 residues: CASRQGNEQYF. The CDR3, as DNA: TGTGCCAGCAGACAGGGGAACGAGCAGTACTTC.

The chain is built from TRBV5-1 and TRBJ1-5, with D unclear. CDR1 is SGHRS, CDR2 YFSETQ, per germline. The CDR3 is 13 amino acids. V lost 0 bases to trimming and J lost 4 bases, with 5 bases between them. The CDR3 loop reads CASSLDLNQPQHF. For the CDR3, the DNA is TGCGCCAGCAGCTTGGACCTAAATCAGCCCCAGCATTTT.

The gene calls are TRBV4-1 and TRBJ1-3; D is unclear. The CDR3 is 14 amino acids. Germline V gene data show CDR1 as MGHRA and CDR2 as YSYEKL. The V end was cut by 1 base, the J end by 1 base, with 5 bases between. The CDR3 region is CASSQGHSGNTIYF. In nucleotides, the CDR3 is TGCGCCAGCAGCCAAGGCCATTCTGGAAACACCATATATTTT.

V is TRBV19 and J is TRBJ2-5; 9 bases agree with TRBD1. The CDR3 covers 14 residues. CDR1 is LNHDA, CDR2 SQIVND, per germline (reference sequence). V lost 6 bases to trimming and J lost 4 bases; unmatched junction nucleotides: 6. CDR3: CASSLTGGGETQYF. Written as DNA, the CDR3 is TGTGCCAGTAGCTTAACAGGGGGCGGAGAGACCCAGTACTTC.

The chain joins TRBV6-5 to TRBJ2-7; the match to TRBD1 covers 8 bases. CDR1 is MNHEY, CDR2 SVGAGI, per germline. The CDR3 contains 13 residues. The CDR3 DNA sequence: TGTGCTGTCGAGGGGACAGGAGCCTACGAGCAGTACTTC. It translates to CAVEGTGAYEQYF.

In DNA, the CDR3 is TGTGCCAGTAGTATCTTAAACTCTGGAAACACCATATATTTT. Encoded protein: CASSILNSGNTIYF. The rearrangement joins TRBV19 to TRBJ1-3; D not resolved. CDR3 size: 14 residues. The germline V gene encodes CDR1 LNHDA and CDR2 SQIVND (reference sequence). The ends were cut back, 3 bases at V and 0 bases at J, with 6 bases in the middle.

The rearrangement joins TRBV27 to TRBJ1-1; no reliable D call. Per the germline V gene, CDR1 is MNHEY and CDR2 is SMNVEV (reference sequence). This CDR3 spans 16 amino acids. V dropped 2 bases and J dropped 1 base, with 14 bases sitting between them. The CDR3 bases are TGTGCCAGCAGTTTAGGTGGCGCAATCGGGAACACTGAAGCTTTCTTT. It codes for CASSLGGAIGNTEAFF.

As regards this clone: One junction end disagrees with the germline gene, perhaps due to a read error. The chain employs TRBV7-2 and TRBJ1-2, with D possibly being TRBD1 (6 bases). Germline V gives CDR1 SGHTA, CDR2 FQGNSA. This CDR3 has 13 residues. CDR3 region: CASTLPTGRGYTF. CDR3 bases: TGTGCCAGCACCTTACCAACAGGGCGAGGCTACACCTTC.

The chain uses TRBV19 and TRBJ2-2, with D possibly being TRBD1 (5 bases). Trimming pared 4 bases from V and 7 bases from J, leaving 10 bases between. The CDR3 totals 13 residues. Per germline, CDR1 LNHDA and CDR2 SQIVND (reference sequence). The CDR3 region is CASSTGMGGELFF. CDR3 in DNA: TGTGCCAGTAGTACAGGGATGGGCGGGGAGCTGTTTTTT. Variable domain in full (rest from reference TRBV19 and TRBJ2-2): DGGITQSPKYLFRKEGQNVTLSCEQNLNHDAMYWYRQDPGQGLRLIYYSQIVNDFQKGDIAEGYSVSREKKESFPLTVTSAQKNPTAFYLCASSTGMGGELFFGEGSRLTVL.

V and J are TRBV29-1 and TRBJ1-5, with TRBD1 matching over 8 bases. The CDR3 extends over 13 amino acids. Germline-derived CDR1 and CDR2 are SQVTM and ANQGSEA. Unmatched junction bases numbered 3, after V lost 5 bases and J lost 3 bases. The CDR3 nucleotides read TGCAGCGTTACAGGGGGTCCCAATCAGCCCCAGCATTTT. It is translated as CSVTGGPNQPQHF. Looking up the rest from reference TRBV29-1 and TRBJ1-5 gives the full variable domain: SAVISQKPSRDICQRGTSLTIQCQVDSQVTMMFWYRQQPGQSLTLIATANQGSEATYESGFVIDKFPISRPNLTFSTLTVSNMSPEDSSIYLCSVTGGPNQPQHFGDGTRLSIL.

V is TRBV3-1 (or the pseudogene TRBV3-2) and J is TRBJ2-2; no clear D gene. This CDR3 is 17 amino acids long. V lost 5 bases, J lost 4 bases, and 20 bases lay in between. Germline V CDR1 and CDR2: LGHDT, YNNKEL (reference sequence). CDR3 region: CASSSSTSRLSTGELFF. The CDR3 DNA is TGTGCCAGCAGCTCTTCCACTTCTAGATTGAGCACCGGGGAGCTGTTTTTT.

The chain employs TRBV30 and TRBJ2-1; D remains unclear. The CDR3 consists of 13 residues. V dropped 2 bases and J dropped 1 base, with 6 bases sitting between them. CDR1 and CDR2 from the germline V gene are GTSNPN and SVGIG (reference sequence). The DNA for the CDR3 is TGTGCCTGGAGTCGGCTTTCCTACAATGAGCAGTTCTTC. Translated: CAWSRLSYNEQFF. Using reference TRBV30 and TRBJ2-1 for the parts outside the CDR3, the full variable domain is SQTIHQWPATLVQPVGSPLSLECTVEGTSNPNLYWYRQAAGRGLQLLFYSVGIGQISSEVPQNLSASRPQDRQFILSSKKLLLSDSGFYLCAWSRLSYNEQFFGPGTRLTVL.